The present entry profiles one TCR beta chain with its context. Its antigen is undetermined. The CDR3 extends over 14 amino acids. J was trimmed by 5 bases and V by 5 bases; bases with no gene match: 4. CDR1 and CDR2 from the germline V gene are SGHVS and FNYEAQ. This sample stems from a study of shared clonotypes between healthy human individuals. Genomic DNA per cell subset filled all wells of several immunoSEQ plates. This table comes from immunoSEQ multiplex PCR, and its TCRdb copy is limited to in-frame clones, with some not included. Of a few million clones in the sample, just over 90% were seen once. Study conclusions and caveats: Between a few donors, naive CD4 clonotypes were shared at a level of approximately 5%. In this cohort, only blood was sampled, and tissue repertoires likely differ.

This clonotype was obtained from a man aged 18 to 30 in good health. V gene TRBV7-6 combines with J gene TRBJ1-1, with 11 bases identical to TRBD1. The sequenced sample was naive CD4+ T cells sorted from blood. Subset in this sample: CD45RA+ positively selected. The CDR3 nucleotides are TGTGCCAGCAGCCCCCGGGACAGGGGGACTGAAGCTTTCTTT. Translation gives CASSPRDRGTEAFF.